What follows is one TCR beta chain and its context. Libraries were prepared by immunoSEQ multiplex PCR; TCRdb keeps only in-frame clonotypes and omits some of them. The sample comprises about 17,000 clones, 82% of which are singletons, and around a tenth rests with the top ten. The sample comes from a study of technical replicates of blood from a few donors. Germline-derived CDR1 and CDR2 are LNHDA and SQIVND (reference sequence). V lost 1 base, J lost 6 bases, and 10 bases lay in between. This CDR3 is built from 14 residues. The receptor comes from a human donor in good health. Some clones in this sample may be carry-over from other donors' samples. The rearrangement joins TRBV19 to TRBJ2-1; D is ambiguous. Sequenced: PBMCs. DNA for the CDR3: TGTGCCAGTAGTATAGCCCAGGCGTCCAATGAGCAGTTCTTC. This gives the protein CASSIAQASNEQFF.